Included here is one TCR beta chain sequence, with context. This clonotype was counted at least ten times. Its recognized antigen is unknown. Per-base quality was not reported, and no clone a single base away is much larger than it. To prepare the library, 5' RACE was applied. These reads were obtained on a NextSeq 500. The TCR library protocol attached unique molecular identifiers to individual cDNA molecules to correct for sequencing error and PCR bias. Both TCR alpha and beta chains were sequenced, and tight co-correlation was observed between alpha and beta sequence abundances in each sample. The authors' pipeline ran thus. Decombinator V4 was used to perform V gene, J gene and CDR3 annotation of TCR sequences. Expanded TCRs were defined as changing significantly between any two time points under a Poisson model with p below 0.0001. TCR abundances were normalised to the total number of TCRs sequenced per sample and expressed as counts per million. MAIT TCRs were defined by TRAV1-2 paired with TRAJ12, TRAJ20 or TRAJ33, and iNKT TCRs by TRAV10 paired with TRAJ18. VDJdb, accessed 1 November 2021, was searched for CMV, EBV and SARS-CoV-2 annotated TCRs, with TCRs annotated for multiple antigens excluded. The public sequencing data were trimmed at Q25 with fastp and processed into clonotypes with MiXCR by TCRdb, which kept only in-frame beta chains. CDR3 protein sequences are deduplicated, and each keeps its most common genes and DNA. The V and J calls here are based on TCRdb, not the publication. In all, the sample holds about 100,000 distinct CDR3 sequences, and approximately 13% of those were seen once. 2% to 2.5% of the sample comes from the top ten.

This entry comes from a study of early T cells in non-severe SARS-CoV-2 infection (dated by TCRdb to the early 2020s). Looking at the study overall: Because TCR sequencing relied on bulk RNA taken from unsorted whole blood, pairing of alpha and beta chains was not possible. What the study reported, not specific to this receptor: VDJdb matching was skewed toward anti-spike CD8 responses and likely underestimated virus-specific expansions by missing private and CD4 specificities.

V gives up 1 base and J gives up 0 bases, and the segment between their germline ends measures 5 bases. Spanning cysteine to phenylalanine, the CDR3 consists of 13 amino acids. The sequence is cut down to CDR3 DNA, 39 bases in frame from base 1. Looking up the germline V gene yields CDR1 SGHRS and CDR2 YFSETQ. A case-control design nested within a healthcare worker cohort in London, UK, was used, with weekly nasopharyngeal swab PCR tests and blood sampling performed. Between 23 and 31 March 2020, the week of the UK lockdown, healthcare workers were enrolled and then followed up weekly for as long as 16 weeks.

The sample consisted of whole blood. The sequence was collected from an adult who was a healthcare worker with PCR-confirmed SARS-CoV-2 infection or an uninfected control (not recorded which). The V and J segments used are TRBV5-1 and TRBJ2-7; there is no confident call for the D gene. The nucleotide sequence reads TGCGCCAGCAGCTTGTTCTCCTCCTACGAGCAGTACTTC. This codes for CASSLFSSYEQYF. Beyond the CDR3, the reference TRBV5-1 and TRBJ2-7 genes provide the residues; the full variable domain reads: KAGVTQTPRYLIKTRGQQVTLSCSPISGHRSVSWYQQTPGQGLQFLFEYFSETQRNKGNFPGRFSGRQFSNSRSEMNVSTLELGDSALYLCASSLFSSYEQYFGPGTRLTVT.